This TCR beta chain was recovered during a study of PD-1 blockade in mismatch repair-deficient tumors. On the study more broadly: All were previously treated, progressing patients with about twelve mismatch repair-deficient cancer types.

Study results and caveats: After pembrolizumab, tumor-resident clones rose rapidly, then generally contracted before radiologic responses.

Sequenced by immunoSEQ multiplex PCR; TCRdb stores in-frame clones only, minus some. This repertoire shows about 34,000 clones, around 80% found once; its top ten account for 3% to 3.5%. As to this clone: Antigen specificity is unknown.

Mismatch repair deficiency was confirmed in all patients, by PCR or immunohistochemistry. TCRs were sequenced from three patients responding to pembrolizumab. J was trimmed by 4 bases and V by 0 bases; bases with no gene match: 4. This CDR3 region has 15 residues. The V gene's germline CDR1 is GTSNPN and CDR2 SVGIG (reference sequence). The chain combines TRBV30 with TRBJ2-1; 9 positions match TRBD2. The sample in question was PBMCs, obtained less than 7 weeks after starting pembrolizumab. The source of this sequence is an adult with mismatch repair-deficient cancer. The CDR3 bases are TGTGCCTGGAGTGTGAATAGCGGGAGATACAATGAGCAGTTCTTC. It yields the protein CAWSVNSGRYNEQFF.